Listed below are T cell receptor beta chains from one sample, sequenced in a study of T cells after somatic rescue of genetic block. The data were produced by immunoSEQ multiplex PCR, yet TCRdb's version contains in-frame clones alone and is incomplete. The table shows tens of thousands of clones, with approximately 96% occurring only once. Material for sequencing was peripheral blood mononuclear cells (PBMCs). Every receptor here comes from a child under two years old. Both conserved end residues are part of each CDR3. Fields, in order: D gene, clone size, V gene, J gene, CDR3 protein. D genes are given only for firm matches. Where a row states a size, it is once, few, many or the class of an expanded clone; other rows omit it.

D gene: .
clone size: .
V gene: TRBV2
J gene: TRBJ2-1
CDR3 protein: CASSGGRLNEQFF

D gene: TRBD2
clone size: .
V gene: TRBV18
J gene: TRBJ2-7
CDR3 protein: CASSPAGGLDEQYF

D gene: TRBD1
clone size: .
V gene: TRBV19
J gene: TRBJ2-2
CDR3 protein: CASSMKGQGSNTGELFF

D gene: .
clone size: .
V gene: TRBV7-2
J gene: TRBJ2-4
CDR3 protein: CASSFGGSKNIQYF

D gene: TRBD2
clone size: .
V gene: TRBV28
J gene: TRBJ2-3
CDR3 protein: CASRNAGVVDTQYF

D gene: .
clone size: .
V gene: TRBV11-2
J gene: TRBJ2-7
CDR3 protein: CASSLLKEVQYF

D gene: .
clone size: .
V gene: TRBV6-1
J gene: TRBJ1-2
CDR3 protein: CASTGRLYGYTF

D gene: TRBD2
clone size: .
V gene: TRBV28
J gene: TRBJ2-7
CDR3 protein: CASSLWGVAGGEQYF

D gene: .
clone size: .
V gene: TRBV6-1
J gene: TRBJ2-6
CDR3 protein: CASRSSGANVLTF

D gene: TRBD1
clone size: .
V gene: TRBV4-1
J gene: TRBJ2-3
CDR3 protein: CASSLTTGTGDTQYF

D gene: TRBD1
clone size: .
V gene: TRBV28
J gene: TRBJ2-7
CDR3 protein: CASSSRTGVAPLNNF

D gene: .
clone size: .
V gene: TRBV9
J gene: TRBJ2-1
CDR3 protein: CASSVSGDNEQFF

D gene: .
clone size: once
V gene: TRBV27
J gene: TRBJ2-7
CDR3 protein: CASSYRGTYEQYF

D gene: TRBD2
clone size: .
V gene: TRBV11-2
J gene: TRBJ2-1
CDR3 protein: CASSLEASGRNEQFF

D gene: .
clone size: once
V gene: TRBV5-4
J gene: TRBJ2-7
CDR3 protein: CASSLEGYEQYF

D gene: TRBD1
clone size: .
V gene: TRBV6-6
J gene: TRBJ1-2
CDR3 protein: CASSGWDSYGYTF

D gene: TRBD2
clone size: .
V gene: TRBV28
J gene: TRBJ2-1
CDR3 protein: CASSWGGSNEQFF

D gene: .
clone size: .
V gene: TRBV6-5
J gene: TRBJ2-1
CDR3 protein: CASSSLSRKQFF

D gene: .
clone size: once
V gene: TRBV4-3
J gene: TRBJ1-4
CDR3 protein: CASSQGTNEKLFF

D gene: TRBD1
clone size: .
V gene: TRBV5-5
J gene: TRBJ2-3
CDR3 protein: CASSLGETGARTDTQYF

D gene: .
clone size: .
V gene: TRBV30
J gene: TRBJ2-3
CDR3 protein: CAWSTGTLTDTQYF

D gene: TRBD2
clone size: .
V gene: TRBV18
J gene: TRBJ2-5
CDR3 protein: CASSPSGKRETQYF

D gene: .
clone size: .
V gene: TRBV27
J gene: TRBJ1-6
CDR3 protein: CASSLFYNHRTPLHF

D gene: TRBD1
clone size: .
V gene: TRBV11-3
J gene: TRBJ2-5
CDR3 protein: CASSLGVHTGAETQYF

D gene: .
clone size: .
V gene: TRBV7-8
J gene: TRBJ1-3
CDR3 protein: CASSLGGYSGNTIYF

D gene: .
clone size: .
V gene: TRBV11-3
J gene: TRBJ2-3
CDR3 protein: CASSLNRGSIGNF

D gene: .
clone size: .
V gene: TRBV5-5
J gene: TRBJ2-3
CDR3 protein: CASSFTDTQYF

D gene: .
clone size: .
V gene: TRBV4-2
J gene: TRBJ2-5
CDR3 protein: CASSGSGQETQYF

D gene: .
clone size: .
V gene: TRBV18
J gene: TRBJ1-5
CDR3 protein: CATQPPDSLYQPQHF

D gene: TRBD1
clone size: .
V gene: TRBV19
J gene: TRBJ2-1
CDR3 protein: CASRTTGTGNRNEQFF

D gene: .
clone size: .
V gene: TRBV29-1
J gene: TRBJ1-2
CDR3 protein: CSVLLTVNYGYTF

D gene: .
clone size: .
V gene: TRBV7-7
J gene: TRBJ2-7
CDR3 protein: CASSLYEQYF

D gene: TRBD2
clone size: .
V gene: TRBV28
J gene: TRBJ2-7
CDR3 protein: CASSPWGGYEQYF

D gene: TRBD2
clone size: .
V gene: TRBV7-9
J gene: TRBJ2-3
CDR3 protein: CASSWTSGTDTQYF

D gene: .
clone size: .
V gene: TRBV9
J gene: TRBJ1-2
CDR3 protein: CASSVATGRAF

D gene: .
clone size: .
V gene: TRBV5-8
J gene: TRBJ1-6
CDR3 protein: CASSLRAGRSPLHF

D gene: .
clone size: .
V gene: TRBV28
J gene: TRBJ1-3
CDR3 protein: CASSFSGNTIYF

D gene: TRBD2
clone size: .
V gene: TRBV4-1
J gene: TRBJ2-1
CDR3 protein: CASSQDLAGANNEQFF

D gene: .
clone size: .
V gene: TRBV5-1
J gene: TRBJ2-7
CDR3 protein: CASSLQGDYEQYF

D gene: .
clone size: .
V gene: TRBV28
J gene: TRBJ1-2
CDR3 protein: CASSFPRGGPNYGYTF

D gene: TRBD2
clone size: .
V gene: TRBV15
J gene: TRBJ2-1
CDR3 protein: CATSTSGRANEQFF

D gene: TRBD1
clone size: .
V gene: TRBV5-5
J gene: TRBJ2-2
CDR3 protein: CASSSTGGSNTGELFF

D gene: TRBD1
clone size: .
V gene: TRBV4-3
J gene: TRBJ2-7
CDR3 protein: CASSQGTGFYEQYF

D gene: TRBD1
clone size: .
V gene: TRBV15
J gene: TRBJ2-5
CDR3 protein: CATSRDRVETQYF

D gene: .
clone size: .
V gene: TRBV6-7
J gene: TRBJ1-3
CDR3 protein: CASSYPVGSGNTIYF

D gene: .
clone size: .
V gene: TRBV6-5
J gene: TRBJ2-3
CDR3 protein: CASSYSTSTDTQYF

D gene: TRBD2
clone size: .
V gene: TRBV5-1
J gene: TRBJ2-7
CDR3 protein: CASRPTSGAPYEQYF

D gene: TRBD2
clone size: .
V gene: TRBV19
J gene: TRBJ2-5
CDR3 protein: CASSGRQETQYF

D gene: .
clone size: .
V gene: TRBV5-8
J gene: TRBJ1-5
CDR3 protein: CASSLMGPNQPQHF

D gene: .
clone size: .
V gene: TRBV6-5
J gene: TRBJ2-3
CDR3 protein: CASRQSGTQYF

D gene: .
clone size: few
V gene: TRBV7-9
J gene: TRBJ1-2
CDR3 protein: CASSLGREGYTF

D gene: TRBD2
clone size: .
V gene: TRBV10-3
J gene: TRBJ2-5
CDR3 protein: CAISAGLARIQETQYF